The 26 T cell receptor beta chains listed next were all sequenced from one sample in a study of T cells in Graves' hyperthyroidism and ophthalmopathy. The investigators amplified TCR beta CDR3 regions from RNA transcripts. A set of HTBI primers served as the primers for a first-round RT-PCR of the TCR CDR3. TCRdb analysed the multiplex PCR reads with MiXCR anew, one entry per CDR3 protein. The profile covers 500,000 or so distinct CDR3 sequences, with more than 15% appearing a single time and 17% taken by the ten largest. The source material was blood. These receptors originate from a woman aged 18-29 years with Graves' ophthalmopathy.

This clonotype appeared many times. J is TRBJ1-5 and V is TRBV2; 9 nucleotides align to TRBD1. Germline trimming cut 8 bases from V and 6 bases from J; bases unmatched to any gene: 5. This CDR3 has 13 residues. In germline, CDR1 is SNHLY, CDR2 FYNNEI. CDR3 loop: CASRDRERQPQHF. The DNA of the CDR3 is TGTGCCAGCCGGGACAGGGAGCGTCAGCCCCAGCATTTT.

The CDR3 protein is CASSGGRTNTEAFF. CDR3 in DNA: TGTGCCAGTAGCGGGGGACGGACAAACACTGAAGCTTTCTTT. J is TRBJ1-1 and V is TRBV19; tentatively, D is TRBD1 (5 bases). Germline V gene data show CDR1 as LNHDA and CDR2 as SQIVND (reference sequence). CDR3 length: 14 amino acids. Trimming stripped 6 bases from V and 2 bases from J, with 13 bases between.

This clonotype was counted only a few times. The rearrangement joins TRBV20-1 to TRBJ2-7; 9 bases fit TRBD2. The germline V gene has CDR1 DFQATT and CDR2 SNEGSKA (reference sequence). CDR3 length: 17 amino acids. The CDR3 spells CSATSSSSGGTRREQYF. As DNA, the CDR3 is TGCAGCGCCACCTCTTCCTCCAGCGGGGGGACCCGGAGGGAGCAGTACTTC.

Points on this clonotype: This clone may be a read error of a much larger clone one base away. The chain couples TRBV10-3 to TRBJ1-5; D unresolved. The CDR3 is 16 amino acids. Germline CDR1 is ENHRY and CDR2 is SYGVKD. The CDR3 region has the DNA TGTGCCAGCAGTCAATGGGTCCAAAACCGGCCTCAGCCCCAGCATTTT. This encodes CASSQWVQNRPQPQHF.

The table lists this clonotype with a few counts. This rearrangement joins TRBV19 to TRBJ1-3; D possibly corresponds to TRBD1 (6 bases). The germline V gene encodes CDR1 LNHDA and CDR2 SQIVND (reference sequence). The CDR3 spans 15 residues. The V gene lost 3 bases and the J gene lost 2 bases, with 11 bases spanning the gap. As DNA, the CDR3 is TGTGCCAGTAGTATCGACAGGACTCCTGGAAACACCATATATTTT. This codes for CASSIDRTPGNTIYF.

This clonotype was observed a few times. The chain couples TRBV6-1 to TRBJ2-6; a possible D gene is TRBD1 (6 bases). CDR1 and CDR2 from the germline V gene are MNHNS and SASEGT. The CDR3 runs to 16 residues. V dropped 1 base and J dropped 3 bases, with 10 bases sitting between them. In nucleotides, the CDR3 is TGTGCCAGCAGTGAAGACAGGGCTAGTGGGGCCAACGTCCTGACTTTC. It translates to CASSEDRASGANVLTF.

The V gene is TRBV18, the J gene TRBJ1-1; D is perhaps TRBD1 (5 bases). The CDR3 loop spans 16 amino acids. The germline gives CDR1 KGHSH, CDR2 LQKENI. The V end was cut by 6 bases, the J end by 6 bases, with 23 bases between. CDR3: CASSRDRHRYFPEAFF. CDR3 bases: TGTGCCAGCTCCCGGGATCGACACAGGTATTTTCCTGAAGCTTTCTTT.

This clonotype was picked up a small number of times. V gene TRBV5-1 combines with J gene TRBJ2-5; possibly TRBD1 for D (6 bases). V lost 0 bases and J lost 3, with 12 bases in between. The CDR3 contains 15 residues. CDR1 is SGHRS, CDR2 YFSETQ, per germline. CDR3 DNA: TGCGCCAGCAGCTTGGGTGACAGGCGGGAAGAGACCCAGTACTTC. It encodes CASSLGDRREETQYF. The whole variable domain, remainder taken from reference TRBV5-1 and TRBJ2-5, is KAGVTQTPRYLIKTRGQQVTLSCSPISGHRSVSWYQQTPGQGLQFLFEYFSETQRNKGNFPGRFSGRQFSNSRSEMNVSTLELGDSALYLCASSLGDRREETQYFGPGTRLLVL.

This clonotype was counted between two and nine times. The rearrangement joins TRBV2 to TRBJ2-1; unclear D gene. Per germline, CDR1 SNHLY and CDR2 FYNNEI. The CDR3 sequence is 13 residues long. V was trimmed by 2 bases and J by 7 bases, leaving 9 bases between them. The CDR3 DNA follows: TGTGCCAGCAGTGAATCTAGTACTAATGAGCAGTTCTTC. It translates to CASSESSTNEQFF.

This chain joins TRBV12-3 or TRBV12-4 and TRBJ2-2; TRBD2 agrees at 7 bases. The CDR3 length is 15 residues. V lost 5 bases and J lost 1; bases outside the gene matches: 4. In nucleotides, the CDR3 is TGTGCCAGCAGTCGGGGAGGGCTGAACACCGGGGAGCTGTTTTTT. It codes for CASSRGGLNTGELFF.

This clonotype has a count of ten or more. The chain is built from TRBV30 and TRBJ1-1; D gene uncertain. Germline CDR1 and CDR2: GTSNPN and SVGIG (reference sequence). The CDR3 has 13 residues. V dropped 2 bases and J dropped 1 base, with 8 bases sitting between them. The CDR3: CAWSIRENTEAFF. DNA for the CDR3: TGTGCCTGGAGTATCCGGGAGAACACTGAAGCTTTCTTT. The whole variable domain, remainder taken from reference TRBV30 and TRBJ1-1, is SQTIHQWPATLVQPVGSPLSLECTVEGTSNPNLYWYRQAAGRGLQLLFYSVGIGQISSEVPQNLSASRPQDRQFILSSKKLLLSDSGFYLCAWSIRENTEAFFGQGTRLTVV.

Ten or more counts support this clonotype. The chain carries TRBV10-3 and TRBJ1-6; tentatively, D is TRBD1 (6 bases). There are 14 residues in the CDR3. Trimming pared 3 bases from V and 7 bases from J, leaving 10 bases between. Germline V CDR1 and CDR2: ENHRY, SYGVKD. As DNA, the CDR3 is TGTGCCATCAGTGATAGGACAGCGAATTCACCCCTCCACTTT. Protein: CAISDRTANSPLHF.

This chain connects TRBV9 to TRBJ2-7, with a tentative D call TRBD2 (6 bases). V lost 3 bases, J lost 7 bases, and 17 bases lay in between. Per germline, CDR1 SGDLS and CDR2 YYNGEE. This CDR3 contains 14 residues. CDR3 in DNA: TGTGCCAGCAGCGGGGGGGACTCCCGCCGGGAGCAGTACTTC. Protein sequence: CASSGGDSRREQYF.

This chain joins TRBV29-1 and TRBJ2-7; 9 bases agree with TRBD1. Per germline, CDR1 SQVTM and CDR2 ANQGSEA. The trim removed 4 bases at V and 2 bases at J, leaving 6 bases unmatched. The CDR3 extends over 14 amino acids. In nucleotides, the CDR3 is TGCAGCGTTGCCGGGACAGGGTCCACCTACGAGCAGTACTTC. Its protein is CSVAGTGSTYEQYF.

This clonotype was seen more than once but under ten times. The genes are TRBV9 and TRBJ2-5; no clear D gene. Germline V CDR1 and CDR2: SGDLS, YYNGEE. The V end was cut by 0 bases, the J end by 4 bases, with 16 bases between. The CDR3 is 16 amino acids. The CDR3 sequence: CASSVGDGGLGETQYF. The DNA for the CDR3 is TGTGCCAGCAGCGTAGGAGACGGTGGTTTGGGAGAGACCCAGTACTTC.

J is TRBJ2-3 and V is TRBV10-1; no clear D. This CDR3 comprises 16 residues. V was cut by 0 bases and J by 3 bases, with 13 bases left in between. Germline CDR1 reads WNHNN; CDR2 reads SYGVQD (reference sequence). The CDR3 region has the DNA TGCGCCAGCAGTGAGTCAGCTACCTCTAATACAGATACGCAGTATTTT. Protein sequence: CASSESATSNTDTQYF.

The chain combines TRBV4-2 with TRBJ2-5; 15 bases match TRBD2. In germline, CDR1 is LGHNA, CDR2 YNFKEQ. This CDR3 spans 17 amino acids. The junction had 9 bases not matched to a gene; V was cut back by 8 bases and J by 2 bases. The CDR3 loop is CASSQGLAGGSQETQYF. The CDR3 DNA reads TGTGCCAGCTCCCAGGGACTAGCGGGGGGCTCTCAAGAGACCCAGTACTTC.

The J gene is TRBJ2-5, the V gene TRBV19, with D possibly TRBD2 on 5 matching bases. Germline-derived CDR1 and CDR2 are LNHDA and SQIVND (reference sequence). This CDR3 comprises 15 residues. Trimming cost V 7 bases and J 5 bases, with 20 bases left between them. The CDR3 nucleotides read TGTGCCAGTACTTATACGGGCCGGAGCGGTGAGACCCAGTACTTC. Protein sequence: CASTYTGRSGETQYF.

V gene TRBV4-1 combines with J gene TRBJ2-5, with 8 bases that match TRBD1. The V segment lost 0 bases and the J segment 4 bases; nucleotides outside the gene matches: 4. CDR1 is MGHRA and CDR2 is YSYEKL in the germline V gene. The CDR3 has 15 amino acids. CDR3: CASSQDSGGGETQYF. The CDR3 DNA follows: TGCGCCAGCAGCCAAGATTCAGGGGGCGGAGAGACCCAGTACTTC.

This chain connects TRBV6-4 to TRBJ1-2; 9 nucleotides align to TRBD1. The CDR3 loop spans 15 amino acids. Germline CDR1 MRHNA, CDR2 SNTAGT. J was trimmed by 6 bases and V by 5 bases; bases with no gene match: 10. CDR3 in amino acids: CASSNKQGASNGYTF. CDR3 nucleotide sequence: TGTGCCAGCAGTAACAAACAGGGGGCGAGCAATGGCTACACCTTC.

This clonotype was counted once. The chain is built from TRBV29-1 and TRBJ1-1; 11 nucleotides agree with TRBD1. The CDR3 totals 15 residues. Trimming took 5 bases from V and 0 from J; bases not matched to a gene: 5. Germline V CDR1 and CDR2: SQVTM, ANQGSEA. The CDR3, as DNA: TGCAGCGTTTTGAGGACAGGGGGCCTGAACACTGAAGCTTTCTTT. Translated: CSVLRTGGLNTEAFF.

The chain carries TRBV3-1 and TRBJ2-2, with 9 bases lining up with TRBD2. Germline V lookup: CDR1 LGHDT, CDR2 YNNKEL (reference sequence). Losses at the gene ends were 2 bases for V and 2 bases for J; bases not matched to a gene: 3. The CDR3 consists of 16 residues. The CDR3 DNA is TGTGCCAGCAGCCAACCGACTAGCGGAAACACCGGGGAGCTGTTTTTT. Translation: CASSQPTSGNTGELFF. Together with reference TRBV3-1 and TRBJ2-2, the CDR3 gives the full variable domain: DTAVSQTPKYLVTQMGNDKSIKCEQNLGHDTMYWYKQDSKKFLKIMFSYNNKELIINETVPNRFSPKSPDKAHLNLHINSLELGDSAVYFCASSQPTSGNTGELFFGEGSRLTVL.

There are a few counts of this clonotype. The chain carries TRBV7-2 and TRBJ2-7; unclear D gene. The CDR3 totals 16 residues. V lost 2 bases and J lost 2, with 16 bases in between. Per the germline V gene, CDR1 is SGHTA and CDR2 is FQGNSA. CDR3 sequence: CASSLFSATLTYEQYF. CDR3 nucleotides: TGTGCCAGCAGCTTATTTTCAGCCACTCTGACCTACGAGCAGTACTTC.

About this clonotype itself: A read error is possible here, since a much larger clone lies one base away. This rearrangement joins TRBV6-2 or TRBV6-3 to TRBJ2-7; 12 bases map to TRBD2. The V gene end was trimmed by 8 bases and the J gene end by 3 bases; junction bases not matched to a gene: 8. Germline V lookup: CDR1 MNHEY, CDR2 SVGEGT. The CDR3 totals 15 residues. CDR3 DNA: TGTGCCAGCGGTGAGACTAGCGGGAGTTTCTACGAGCAGTACTTC. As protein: CASGETSGSFYEQYF.

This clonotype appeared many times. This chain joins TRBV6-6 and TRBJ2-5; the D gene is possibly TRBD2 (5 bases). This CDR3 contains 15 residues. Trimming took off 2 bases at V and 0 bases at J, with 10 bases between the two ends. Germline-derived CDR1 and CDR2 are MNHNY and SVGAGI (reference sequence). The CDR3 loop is CASSYQSGDQETQYF. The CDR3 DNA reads TGTGCCAGCAGTTACCAGAGCGGAGACCAAGAGACCCAGTACTTC.

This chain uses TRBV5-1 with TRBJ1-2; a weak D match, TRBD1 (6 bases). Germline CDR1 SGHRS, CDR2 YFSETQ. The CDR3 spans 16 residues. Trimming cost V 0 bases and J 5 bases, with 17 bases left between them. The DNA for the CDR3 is TGCGCCAGCAGCTTGGAGTTCCCGGGACACTTTTATGGCTACACCTTC. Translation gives CASSLEFPGHFYGYTF.